The 28 T cell receptor beta chains below come from one sample, sequenced in a study of metastatic and nonmetastatic thyroid tumors. No patient received treatment before thyroid surgery. TCRdb re-called clones from the PCR reads using MiXCR. The data show about 33,000 clones, 15% to 20% seen once. Sample: blood. These receptors were taken from a male donor with papillary thyroid cancer or a benign thyroid nodule (not recorded which). Some clones in this sample may be carry-over from other donors' samples.

Many counts were recorded for this clone. The genes are TRBV3-1 and TRBJ1-6; D might be TRBD1 (6 bases). V was pared by 1 base and J by 6 bases, with 10 bases between. The CDR3 length is 15 residues. Germline assignment: CDR1 LGHDT and CDR2 YNNKEL (reference sequence). The CDR3 coding sequence is TGTGCCAGCAGCCAAGGGGGGACAAGTAATTCACCCCTCCACTTT. Its translation: CASSQGGTSNSPLHF. The whole variable domain, remainder taken from reference TRBV3-1 and TRBJ1-6, is DTAVSQTPKYLVTQMGNDKSIKCEQNLGHDTMYWYKQDSKKFLKIMFSYNNKELIINETVPNRFSPKSPDKAHLNLHINSLELGDSAVYFCASSQGGTSNSPLHFGNGTRLTVT.

This clone was found many times. One end of the junction fails to match germline, which may point to a read error. The chain uses TRBV6-9 and TRBJ2-5; 9 positions agree with TRBD2. The CDR3 totals 11 residues. CDR1 and CDR2 (germline): MNHGY, SVAAGI. The CDR3 sequence is CASSSGTSIHF. The CDR3 DNA reads TGTGCCAGCAGTTCCGGGACTAGCATCCACTTC.

This clone was seen only a few times. The rearrangement joins TRBV11-2 to TRBJ2-7; TRBD2 aligns across 7 bases. The length of the CDR3 is 14 residues. Trimming took 7 bases from V and 2 from J; bases not matched to a gene: 8. Germline-derived CDR1 and CDR2 are SGHAT and FQNNGV. The CDR3 sequence is CASNGVGGAYEQYF. For the CDR3, the DNA is TGTGCCAGCAACGGGGTGGGAGGGGCCTACGAGCAGTACTTC.

Of note for this clone: No conserved phenylalanine or tryptophan is present at the end of the CDR3, so a read error is the likely explanation. The rearrangement uses TRBV11-2 and TRBJ1-1, with 7 bases lining up with TRBD1. Trimming removed 4 bases from V and 1 base from J; junction bases left unmatched: 9. Germline V gives CDR1 SGHAT, CDR2 FQNNGV. The CDR3 consists of 16 residues. In nucleotides, the CDR3 is TGTGCCAGCAGCTCCCCCCTTACAGGGGCGAACACTGAAGCTTTCTGT. Its translation: CASSSPLTGANTEAFC.

This clone was seen at least ten times. The chain combines TRBV5-5 with TRBJ1-2; D remains unclear. The V end was cut by 0 bases, the J end by 6 bases, with 9 bases between. Germline V gene lookup returns CDR1 SGHKS and CDR2 YYEKEE (reference sequence). The CDR3 is made up of 13 amino acids. The CDR3 loop reads CASSLVGQDGYTF. CDR3 nucleotides: TGTGCCAGCAGCTTGGTGGGTCAGGATGGCTACACCTTC.

This clone was seen at least ten times. The chain joins TRBV5-1 to TRBJ1-3, with 7 bases lining up with TRBD1. The germline CDR1 and CDR2 sequences are SGHRS and YFSETQ. This CDR3 has 14 residues. Trimming took 3 bases from V and 1 from J; bases not matched to a gene: 1. The CDR3 nucleotides are TGCGCCAGCAGCTCGACAGGGTCTGGAAACACCATATATTTT. Its protein product is CASSSTGSGNTIYF.

This clone was seen at least ten times. V usage is TRBV5-1 and J usage is TRBJ1-2; D uncertain. CDR1 and CDR2 from the germline V gene are SGHRS and YFSETQ. The V and J ends lost 3 bases and 8 bases respectively, with 14 bases between them. This CDR3 spans 13 amino acids. The CDR3 sequence: CASSSAPGRGYTF. Written as DNA, the CDR3 is TGCGCCAGCAGCTCCGCTCCTGGACGGGGCTACACCTTC. The entire variable domain, with the rest obtained from reference TRBV5-1 and TRBJ1-2, is as follows: KAGVTQTPRYLIKTRGQQVTLSCSPISGHRSVSWYQQTPGQGLQFLFEYFSETQRNKGNFPGRFSGRQFSNSRSEMNVSTLELGDSALYLCASSSAPGRGYTFGSGTRLTVV.

This clone was counted between two and nine times. The chain links TRBV6-1 to TRBJ2-1; 10 bases align to TRBD2. J lost 5 bases, V lost 4 bases, and 5 bases had no gene match. Germline-derived CDR1 and CDR2 are MNHNS and SASEGT. The CDR3 has 15 residues. The CDR3 region has the DNA TGTGCCAGCAGTGTAGCGGGAGGATACCACAATGAGCAGTTCTTC. It translates to CASSVAGGYHNEQFF.

This clone was counted at least ten times. The genes are TRBV20-1 and TRBJ2-7, with 11 nucleotides matching TRBD2. CDR3 length: 18 amino acids. Germline-derived CDR1 and CDR2 are DFQATT and SNEGSKA (reference sequence). The V gene end was trimmed by 6 bases and the J gene end by 6 bases; junction bases not matched to a gene: 22. CDR3 nucleotide sequence: TGCAGTGCCCCCACCCCCTTAGCGGGGGGGCCCCTAAACCTCGAGCAGTACTTC. Its translation: CSAPTPLAGGPLNLEQYF.

With respect to this clone: The junction differs from germline at one of its ends, possibly a read error. This sample also contains other DNA sequences that code for the same CDR3. This sequence joins TRBV30 and TRBJ2-5; the D gene is possibly TRBD2 (6 bases). Germline CDR1 is GTSNPN and CDR2 is SVGIG (reference sequence). The CDR3 is 15 amino acids. The CDR3, as DNA: TGTGCCTGGAGTGGTGGTGGGGGAGGAAAAGAGACCCAGTACTTT. Its protein is CAWSGGGGGKETQYF.

This clone has at least ten counts. The chain has TRBV15 and TRBJ1-5, with D hard to call. CDR3 length: 15 amino acids. Germline CDR1 LNHNV, CDR2 YYDKDF (reference sequence). Trimming took off 1 base at V and 0 bases at J, with 7 bases between the two ends. The CDR3 here is CATSRGESSNQPQHF. The CDR3 DNA sequence: TGTGCCACCAGCAGAGGGGAGTCTAGCAATCAGCCCCAGCATTTT.

The table lists this clone with many counts. This chain joins TRBV28 and TRBJ2-1; 8 positions match TRBD1. Germline-derived CDR1 and CDR2 are MDHEN and SYDVKM. With 6 bases clipped from V and 2 bases from J, the junction kept 6 bases outside the gene matches. This CDR3 is built from 15 residues. The CDR3, as DNA: TGTGCCAGCAGGCCTACAGGGGGGACCTACAATGAGCAGTTCTTC. Translated, it gives CASRPTGGTYNEQFF.

Concerning this clone itself: A much larger clonotype is one base distant, so this may be a read error. This chain joins TRBV29-1 and TRBJ2-7, with D uncertain. The CDR3 runs 15 residues. CDR1 is SQVTM, CDR2 ANQGSEA, per germline. Trimming stripped 5 bases from V and 0 bases from J, with 17 bases between. The CDR3 DNA follows: TGCAGCGTTCGGCTCTTGGCGCCTATCTCCTACGAGCAGTACTTC. It codes for CSVRLLAPISYEQYF.

This clone showed up many times. The chain is built from TRBV20-1 and TRBJ1-5; D is possibly TRBD1 (5 bases). V shed 6 bases and J shed 1 base, with 7 bases lying between them. This CDR3 is built from 12 residues. CDR1 is DFQATT and CDR2 is SNEGSKA in the germline V gene (reference sequence). The CDR3 region has the DNA TGCAGTGCGAGGGACAGCAATCAGCCCCAGCATTTT. Translated, it gives CSARDSNQPQHF.

This clone was detected many times. CDR3 DNA sequence: TGTGCCAGCTCACCCCCGGGACTAGCGGCAACCTACGAGCAGTACTTC. The encoded protein is CASSPPGLAATYEQYF. The rearrangement links TRBV18 to TRBJ2-7; 11 bases line up with TRBD2. The CDR3 covers 16 residues. Germline lookup yields CDR1 KGHSH and CDR2 LQKENI. V lost 3 bases to trimming and J lost 2 bases; unmatched junction nucleotides: 6.

The CDR3 spells CASRPSSYEQYF. The CDR3 DNA reads as TGTGCCAGCAGACCCAGCTCCTACGAGCAGTACTTC. The chain joins TRBV28 to TRBJ2-7; D remains unclear. The germline V and J ends were trimmed by 6 bases and 0 bases, with 6 bases remaining between them. Germline values: CDR1 MDHEN, CDR2 SYDVKM. This CDR3 contains 12 residues.

This clone was detected a few times. This rearrangement joins TRBV10-1 to TRBJ2-7; the D is unclear. The germline gives CDR1 WNHNN, CDR2 SYGVQD (reference sequence). This CDR3 is 13 amino acids long. Trimming shortened V by 0 bases and J by 5 bases, and 8 bases separated the two germline ends. Written as DNA, the CDR3 is TGCGCCAGCAGTGAGTCGGGTAGGGACGAGCAGTACTTC. Residues: CASSESGRDEQYF.

This clone was detected many times. This chain connects TRBV28 to TRBJ2-7; D is unresolved. Germline V lookup: CDR1 MDHEN, CDR2 SYDVKM. Trimming took off 2 bases at V and 2 bases at J, with 7 bases between the two ends. This CDR3 is built from 13 residues. The CDR3 DNA sequence: TGTGCCAGCAGTTTAGCCGGGCCCTACGAGCAGTACTTC. Its translation is CASSLAGPYEQYF.

This clone appeared many times. CDR3 sequence: CSAKGTGIPYEQYF. For the CDR3, the DNA is TGCAGTGCCAAAGGGACAGGGATCCCCTACGAGCAGTACTTC. This chain connects TRBV20-1 to TRBJ2-7, with 9 bases identical to TRBD1. Germline values: CDR1 DFQATT, CDR2 SNEGSKA (reference sequence). V lost 6 bases, J lost 2 bases, and 8 bases stayed unmatched. This CDR3 is 14 amino acids long.

This clone was counted many times. CDR3 residues: CAWSFSIPDRADSPLHF. CDR3 in DNA: TGTGCCTGGAGTTTCTCCATTCCCGACAGGGCAGATTCACCCCTCCACTTT. The gene calls are TRBV30 and TRBJ1-6; 7 bases are a match to TRBD1. Trimming at V came to 2 bases and at J to 8 bases, leaving 15 bases not matched to a gene. The CDR3 has 17 residues. CDR1 and CDR2 (germline): GTSNPN, SVGIG (reference sequence).

The rearrangement joins TRBV7-3 to TRBJ2-1; D unclear. Per the germline V gene, CDR1 is SGHTA and CDR2 is FQGTGA. The V end lost 1 base, the J end lost 6 bases, and 19 bases lay between the germline ends. This CDR3 has 17 residues. CDR3 sequence reads: CASSLKYDTAEFNEQFF. CDR3 DNA sequence: TGTGCCAGCAGCTTAAAGTATGACACCGCGGAGTTCAATGAGCAGTTCTTC.

This clone was seen repeatedly, ten times or more. The V gene is TRBV4-2, the J gene TRBJ2-7; possible D gene TRBD2, 5 bases. Germline V lookup: CDR1 LGHNA, CDR2 YNFKEQ. This CDR3 comprises 15 residues. Trimming took off 1 base at V and 4 bases at J, with 14 bases between the two ends. The CDR3 sequence is CASSQGVGESYEQYF. In nucleotides, the CDR3 is TGTGCCAGCAGCCAAGGGGTGGGAGAGAGTTACGAGCAGTACTTC.

The chain is built from TRBV14 and TRBJ2-3; 7 positions match TRBD2. The CDR3 sequence is 17 residues long. CDR1 and CDR2 from the germline V gene are SGHDN and FVKESK. Losses at the gene ends were 0 bases for V and 0 bases for J; bases not matched to a gene: 6. The CDR3, as DNA: TGTGCCAGCAGCCAAGACCCAGCGGGGTCTAGCACAGATACGCAGTATTTT. This sequence encodes CASSQDPAGSSTDTQYF.

The chain links TRBV6-2 or TRBV6-3 to TRBJ1-2; TRBD1 might be the D (6 bases). The ends were cut back, 0 bases at V and 9 bases at J, with 17 bases in the middle. The CDR3 has 15 amino acids. Germline CDR1 and CDR2: MNHEY and SVGEGT. The CDR3: CASSYSWGAGDCYTF. The DNA for the CDR3 is TGTGCCAGCAGTTACTCATGGGGGGCCGGAGATTGCTACACCTTC.

In its sample, this clone ranks as medium-sized (0.01 to 0.1%). The V call is TRBV6-1, the J call TRBJ2-3; 12 nucleotides line up with TRBD2. Germline lookup yields CDR1 MNHNS and CDR2 SASEGT. This CDR3 contains 12 residues. Unmatched junction bases numbered 7, after V lost 8 bases and J lost 13 bases. The DNA of the CDR3 is TGTGCCAGCGGGGCTAGCGGGAGGGTGGAGTATTTT. Its protein product is CASGASGRVEYF.

This clone was counted only a few times. The chain employs TRBV6-4 and TRBJ2-6; D possibly corresponds to TRBD1 (6 bases). CDR1 and CDR2 from the germline V gene are MRHNA and SNTAGT. The CDR3 covers 22 residues. V dropped 5 bases and J dropped 4 bases, with 33 bases sitting between them. This CDR3 reads CASSPPSPDRPYISEGANVLTF. The CDR3 nucleotides are TGTGCCAGCAGTCCCCCCTCCCCAGACAGGCCCTATATCTCTGAGGGGGCCAACGTCCTGACTTTC.

This clone was seen only a few times. The chain links TRBV19 to TRBJ1-1, with TRBD1 matching 7 bases. CDR3 size: 13 residues. V shed 5 bases and J 5 bases; nucleotides not matched to a gene: 5. CDR1 is LNHDA and CDR2 is SQIVND in the germline V gene (reference sequence). CDR3 loop: CASSVTGRTEAFF. The CDR3 DNA reads TGTGCCAGTAGTGTGACAGGGAGAACTGAAGCTTTCTTT. Full variable domain (remainder filled in from reference TRBV19 and TRBJ1-1): DGGITQSPKYLFRKEGQNVTLSCEQNLNHDAMYWYRQDPGQGLRLIYYSQIVNDFQKGDIAEGYSVSREKKESFPLTVTSAQKNPTAFYLCASSVTGRTEAFFGQGTRLTVV.

There are many counts of this clone. The rearrangement joins TRBV6-1 to TRBJ2-5, with D tentatively TRBD2 (5 bases). CDR1 is MNHNS and CDR2 is SASEGT in the germline V gene. The length of the CDR3 is 15 residues. V lost 7 bases to trimming and J lost 0 bases, with 15 bases between them. CDR3 DNA sequence: TGTGCCAGCACCTGGAGCCGGGGAAACCAAGAGACCCAGTACTTC. The encoded protein is CASTWSRGNQETQYF.